Listed here are 23 T cell receptor beta chains from one sample, sequenced in a study of long-term antiretroviral therapy in people with HIV (dated by TCRdb to 2021 to 2024). The immunoSEQ hsTCRB v3.0 assay was used at survey level resolution to sequence the TRB variable region. Entries here come from immuneACCESS through TCRdb and include only in-frame sequences with V and J called. Some clones fail to appear in such tables; in the studies checked, an unresolved V gene covers under half of the shortfall, and the cause of the remainder is unknown. The sample profile shows 17,000 or so clones; over 70% of them were found once. Together, the top ten hold approximately 15% of the sample. Here the sequenced sample was unsorted PBMCs, taken roughly 2.1 years before starting antiretroviral therapy. These receptors were collected from a man aged 25 to 45 with HIV.

The CDR3 coding sequence is TGTGCCAGCAGCTCCGCCCCCGGCGGGGGGCCGAACACCGGGGAGCTGTTTTTT. Translated: CASSSAPGGGPNTGELFF. The chain links TRBV11-2 to TRBJ2-2; the match to TRBD2 covers 8 bases. This CDR3 is 18 amino acids long. Losses at the gene ends were 4 bases for V and 0 bases for J; bases not matched to a gene: 10. CDR1 SGHAT and CDR2 FQNNGV come from the germline V gene.

This CDR3 is CASNGLGTELNTEAFF. CDR3 DNA: TGTGCCAGCAATGGGTTGGGGACAGAATTGAACACTGAAGCTTTCTTT. The chain combines TRBV7-3 with TRBJ1-1; 7 nucleotides align to TRBD1. This CDR3 is 16 amino acids long. CDR1 SGHTA and CDR2 FQGTGA come from the germline V gene. Losses at the gene ends were 7 bases for V and 0 bases for J; bases not matched to a gene: 11.

This clone was seen a few times. The rearrangement uses TRBV7-3 and TRBJ2-2; weak D call: TRBD1 (6 bases). The CDR3 is 12 residues long. Trimming removed 8 bases at V and 5 bases at J, with 9 bases between. Per the germline V gene, CDR1 is SGHTA and CDR2 is FQGTGA. This CDR3 reads CASGGRTGELFF. The CDR3, as DNA: TGTGCCAGCGGGGGCCGGACCGGGGAGCTGTTTTTT.

The V gene is TRBV7-6, the J gene TRBJ2-1; 7 bases map to TRBD2. In germline, CDR1 is SGHVS, CDR2 FNYEAQ. Germline trimming cut 5 bases from V and 9 bases from J; bases unmatched to any gene: 4. This CDR3 is built from 12 residues. CDR3 DNA sequence: TGTGCCAGCAGCCCGGGGGGTGGTGAGCAGTTCTTC. It is translated as CASSPGGGEQFF.

A few counts support this clone. The chain joins TRBV5-1 to TRBJ2-5, with D tentatively TRBD1 (6 bases). V was cut by 4 bases and J by 5 bases, with 15 bases left in between. The CDR3 totals 14 residues. CDR1 is SGHRS, CDR2 YFSETQ, per germline. CDR3 nucleotides: TGCGCCAGCAGCCATCGACAGGCCTGGGAGACCCAGTACTTC. Translated: CASSHRQAWETQYF.

The chain uses TRBV9 and TRBJ2-1; perhaps TRBD2 as D (7 bases). V gave up 0 bases and J gave up 5 bases, with 12 bases separating them. This CDR3 comprises 15 residues. CDR1 SGDLS and CDR2 YYNGEE come from the germline V gene. The CDR3 loop is CASSVDGGANNEQFF. The CDR3 DNA reads as TGTGCCAGCAGCGTAGATGGGGGGGCCAACAATGAGCAGTTCTTC.

The chain uses TRBV28 and TRBJ2-1, with D possibly being TRBD1 (6 bases). CDR3 size: 13 residues. The germline V and J ends were trimmed by 6 bases and 9 bases, with 15 bases remaining between them. Germline V CDR1 and CDR2: MDHEN, SYDVKM. CDR3 DNA sequence: TGTGCCAGCAGCAGAGCAGGGGTGGGTGAGCAGTTCTTC. It is translated as CASSRAGVGEQFF.

V is TRBV19 and J is TRBJ2-2; TRBD1 matches 9 bases. The germline V gene has CDR1 LNHDA and CDR2 SQIVND (reference sequence). The CDR3 is made up of 15 amino acids. The V segment lost 5 bases and the J segment 4 bases; nucleotides outside the gene matches: 5. CDR3 loop: CASSRDRVRTGELFF. CDR3 DNA: TGTGCCAGTAGTCGGGACAGGGTTCGCACCGGGGAGCTGTTTTTT.

CDR3: CASSLNRHYGYTF. The CDR3 DNA reads as TGCGCCAGCAGCTTAAACAGGCACTATGGCTACACCTTC. The chain couples TRBV5-1 to TRBJ1-2; TRBD1 might be the D (5 bases). In germline, CDR1 is SGHRS, CDR2 YFSETQ. The CDR3 is 13 residues long. Deletions cut 2 bases from V and 3 bases from J, with 8 bases between.

V and J are TRBV12-1 and TRBJ1-3; the table's D call of TRBD1 was not tested on the DNA. TRBV12-1 is an annotated pseudogene. The CDR3 runs to 16 residues. CDR3 amino acids: CASSFEEDSSGNTIYF. In DNA, the CDR3 is TGTGCCAGCAGCTTTGAGGAGGACAGCTCTGGAAACACCATATATTTT.

The chain is built from TRBV2 and TRBJ2-5; 10 positions match TRBD1. This CDR3 spans 16 amino acids. V lost 5 bases and J lost 5; bases outside the gene matches: 11. Germline CDR1 reads SNHLY; CDR2 reads FYNNEI. This CDR3 reads CASSPPRQGAGETQYF. CDR3 sequence (DNA): TGTGCCAGCAGTCCGCCCCGACAGGGGGCGGGTGAGACCCAGTACTTC.

The chain couples TRBV6-5 to TRBJ2-7, with D perhaps TRBD1 (7 bases). The CDR3 covers 13 residues. Germline V gene sequence: CDR1 MNHEY, CDR2 SVGAGI. V was clipped by 5 bases and J by 5 bases, with 13 bases between them. CDR3 loop: CASSPGGLDEQYF. The CDR3 bases are TGTGCCAGCAGTCCAGGGGGGCTCGACGAGCAGTACTTC.

The table lists this clone with a few counts. J is TRBJ2-7 and V is TRBV19, with a tentative D call TRBD1 (6 bases). The CDR3 spans 13 residues. V was shortened by 5 bases and J by 1 base, with 9 bases between the two germline ends. Germline lookup yields CDR1 LNHDA and CDR2 SQIVND (reference sequence). DNA for the CDR3: TGTGCCAGTAGTTCGACAGGTTCCTACGAGCAGTACTTC. It specifies CASSSTGSYEQYF.

This clone has just one count. The J gene is TRBJ1-5, the V gene TRBV15; D possibly corresponds to TRBD1 (5 bases). Germline-derived CDR1 and CDR2 are LNHNV and YYDKDF (reference sequence). The CDR3 sequence is 16 residues long. Trimming cost V 3 bases and J 7 bases, with 19 bases left between them. The CDR3 DNA is TGTGCCACCAGCAGCGAGGCAGGGAAGTCTTGGCAGCCCCAGCATTTT. It encodes CATSSEAGKSWQPQHF.

This clone was seen a handful of times. This sequence joins TRBV4-1 and TRBJ2-2, with D perhaps matching TRBD1 (6 bases). Germline assignment: CDR1 MGHRA and CDR2 YSYEKL. CDR3 size: 14 residues. Deletions cut 2 bases from V and 3 bases from J, with 7 bases between. This CDR3 is CASSQRQDTGELFF. The CDR3 DNA reads TGCGCCAGCAGCCAACGACAGGACACCGGGGAGCTGTTTTTT.

This clone was counted between two and nine times. This sequence joins TRBV9 and TRBJ2-5, with D maybe TRBD1 (6 bases). Between the trimmed V and J ends, which lost 4 bases and 5 bases, there was a span of 18 bases. Per germline, CDR1 SGDLS and CDR2 YYNGEE. This CDR3 is built from 15 residues. The CDR3 here is CASSSQGHLWETQYF. Written as DNA, the CDR3 is TGTGCCAGCAGCTCACAGGGACACCTGTGGGAGACCCAGTACTTC.

This clone is a singleton in its sample. The chain carries TRBV20-1 and TRBJ2-1; D is ambiguous. Trimming shortened V by 8 bases and J by 11 bases, and 16 bases separated the two germline ends. The germline V gene has CDR1 DFQATT and CDR2 SNEGSKA (reference sequence). This CDR3 has 11 amino acids. The CDR3 bases are TGCAGTTCGAAAATTCCTGGAAAGCAGTTCTTC. Its protein is CSSKIPGKQFF.

The gene calls are TRBV10-3 and TRBJ1-5; D is perhaps TRBD1 (5 bases). Per germline, CDR1 ENHRY and CDR2 SYGVKD. The CDR3 is 15 amino acids. The V gene lost 0 bases and the J gene lost 6 bases, with 12 bases spanning the gap. The CDR3 DNA sequence: TGTGCCATCAGTGAGTCGTTGTTGGGGCGTCAGCCCCAGCATTTT. Encoded protein: CAISESLLGRQPQHF.

This chain connects TRBV27 to TRBJ1-2; D gene ambiguous. With 4 bases removed from V and 2 bases from J, the gap between germline ends came to 8 bases. Germline CDR1 reads MNHEY; CDR2 reads SMNVEV (reference sequence). The CDR3 covers 13 residues. CDR3 in DNA: TGTGCCAGCAGTTCCGAGGGCAACTATGGCTACACCTTC. Encoded protein: CASSSEGNYGYTF.

This chain joins TRBV27 and TRBJ2-5; 7 bases align to TRBD2. This CDR3 has 18 amino acids. Germline-derived CDR1 and CDR2 are MNHEY and SMNVEV (reference sequence). Trimming cost V 5 bases and J 0 bases; bases outside gene matches: 15. Here the CDR3 reads CASSLHGVVAGDQETQYF. CDR3 coding DNA: TGTGCCAGCAGTCTGCATGGGGTCGTTGCGGGGGACCAAGAGACCCAGTACTTC.

The chain uses TRBV14 and TRBJ1-1, with TRBD1 identical over 7 bases. From germline, CDR1 is SGHDN and CDR2 FVKESK. Losses at the gene ends were 5 bases for V and 2 bases for J; bases not matched to a gene: 2. The CDR3 spans 13 residues. The chain's CDR3 is CASSNRGNTEAFF. The CDR3 DNA sequence: TGTGCCAGCAGCAACAGGGGAAACACTGAAGCTTTCTTT. The whole variable domain, remainder taken from reference TRBV14 and TRBJ1-1, is EAGVTQFPSHSVIEKGQTVTLRCDPISGHDNLYWYRRVMGKEIKFLLHFVKESKQDESGMPNNRFLAERTGGTYSTLKVQPAELEDSGVYFCASSNRGNTEAFFGQGTRLTVV.

DNA for the CDR3: TGTGCCAGCTCACCGACGGCAGCATGGTTGGACAGTCGAACTGAAGCTTTCTTT. Translated: CASSPTAAWLDSRTEAFF. The chain is built from TRBV18 and TRBJ1-1, with D maybe TRBD1 (6 bases). Trimming removed 3 bases at V and 5 bases at J, with 25 bases between. The germline V gene has CDR1 KGHSH and CDR2 LQKENI. This CDR3 contains 18 residues. Combining the CDR3 with reference TRBV18 and TRBJ1-1 gives the whole variable domain NAGVMQNPRHLVRRRGQEARLRCSPMKGHSHVYWYRQLPEEGLKFMVYLQKENIIDESGMPKERFSAEFPKEGPSILRIQQVVRGDSAAYFCASSPTAAWLDSRTEAFFGQGTRLTVV.

The chain employs TRBV6-4 and TRBJ2-1, with TRBD2 matching over 15 bases. CDR1 and CDR2 (germline): MRHNA, SNTAGT. Trimming took 6 bases from V and 7 from J; bases not matched to a gene: 7. CDR3 size: 16 residues. CDR3 amino acids: CASSSGTSGRLNEQFF. In DNA, the CDR3 is TGTGCCAGCAGCTCCGGGACTAGCGGGAGGTTGAATGAGCAGTTCTTC.